The sequence of this TCR beta chain was determined in a study of shared T cell receptors in the human thymus (dated by TCRdb to about 2021). Background on the whole study: The study examined how self-reactive, shared T-cell receptor alpha chains are generated in the human thymus.

A single count supports this clone. No cognate antigen has been identified for it. No much larger clonotype is one base removed from it; base qualities were not supplied. The library relied on the immunoSEQ multiplex PCR assay. TCRdb mirrors the immuneACCESS table, restricted to in-frame sequences. Some clones are absent from its copies; in checked studies, under half trace to an unresolved V gene, and the reason for the others is unknown. The sample data list 650,000 to 950,000 clones, and 80% to 90% of these were observed just once. Approximately 0.01% of the sample rests with the top ten. Reading from cysteine to phenylalanine, the CDR3 counts 20 amino acids. The kept DNA is CDR3 alone, 60 bases in frame from the first base. At the junction V is shortened by 0 bases and J by 5 bases; bases outside the gene matches: 20. CDR1 and CDR2 are read off the germline V gene as SGHRS and YFSETQ. This sample was also put to use in a study of human thymus T cells. As that second study puts it: Donors were immunologically healthy infants undergoing open corrective cardiac surgery for congenital heart defects in Finland. The thymus tissue came from surgical resects taken out during corrective cardiac surgery. Usage of V and J gene segments appeared to be biased in both the thymic and the peripheral blood repertoires. According to the related research, thymic TCR repertoires were highly overlapping among unrelated individuals. TCR alpha and beta repertoires from roughly eight infant thymus samples and four related peripheral blood samples were characterized in the study. The cohort included more than 5 male and a couple of female infants, with donor ages spanning 7 to 244 days. Thymocytes were mechanically released from the tissue and were stored as pellets of 10-30 million cells at -70 degrees C. A QIAsymphony instrument was used to extract genomic DNA from the frozen cell pellets. The immunoSEQ multiplex PCR assay was used to amplify the TCRB and TCRAD loci from a standardized quantity of quality-controlled genomic DNA. The V(D)J region was spanned by amplicons of a length sufficient to cover the CDR3 and to identify V and J genes. The commercial immunoSEQ service was used to sequence amplicons on an Illumina platform. Corrections for primer bias and sequencing errors followed previously described methods, while TCRAD and TCRB definitions were based on the IMGT database. immunoSEQ Analyzer 3.0 and VDJTools were used for repertoire analysis, which covered basic statistics, V/J segment usage, diversity estimates, rarefaction and pairwise overlap. Diversity was estimated with Chao1, ChaoE, Efron-Thisted, Shannon and inverse Simpson indices, and also on datasets down-sampled to the smallest sample. Repertoire overlap used strict matching of CDR3 nucleotide sequence, V gene and J gene, with Jaccard-based multidimensional scaling clustering. On average, thymus samples gave 750,000 to 1,000,000 unique TCRB clonotypes, whereas blood samples gave roughly 80,000.

The chain is encoded by TRBV5-1 joined to TRBJ2-5; the junction holds 9 bases that match TRBD2. This clonotype originated in a girl younger than two with a congenital heart defect. Donor details come from another sample of the same person, matched by shared clones. The sample comprised thymocytes. The CDR3 region has the sequence CASSLAEVDPSGAHGETQYF. The nucleotide sequence reads as follows: TGCGCCAGCAGCTTGGCCGAAGTTGATCCTAGCGGGGCGCACGGCGAGACCCAGTACTTC. The full variable domain, completed from the reference TRBV5-1 and TRBJ2-5 proteins outside the CDR3, reads KAGVTQTPRYLIKTRGQQVTLSCSPISGHRSVSWYQQTPGQGLQFLFEYFSETQRNKGNFPGRFSGRQFSNSRSEMNVSTLELGDSALYLCASSLAEVDPSGAHGETQYFGPGTRLLVL.